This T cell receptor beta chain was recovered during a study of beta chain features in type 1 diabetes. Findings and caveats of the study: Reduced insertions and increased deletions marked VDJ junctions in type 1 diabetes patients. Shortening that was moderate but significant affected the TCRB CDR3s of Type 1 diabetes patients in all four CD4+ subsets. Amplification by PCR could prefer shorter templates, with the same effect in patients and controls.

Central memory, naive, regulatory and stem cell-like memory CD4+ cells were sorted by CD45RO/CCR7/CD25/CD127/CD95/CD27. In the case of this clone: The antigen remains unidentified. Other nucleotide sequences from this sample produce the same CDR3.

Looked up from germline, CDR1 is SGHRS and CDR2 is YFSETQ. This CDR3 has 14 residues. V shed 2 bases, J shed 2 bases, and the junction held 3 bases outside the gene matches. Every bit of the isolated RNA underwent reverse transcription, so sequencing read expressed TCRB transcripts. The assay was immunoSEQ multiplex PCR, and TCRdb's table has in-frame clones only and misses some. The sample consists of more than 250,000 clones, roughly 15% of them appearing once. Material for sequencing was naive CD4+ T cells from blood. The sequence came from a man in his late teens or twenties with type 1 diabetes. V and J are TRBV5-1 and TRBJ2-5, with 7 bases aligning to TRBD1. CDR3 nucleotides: TGCGCCAGCAGCTTACAGGGGCTTCAAGAGACCCAGTACTTC. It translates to CASSLQGLQETQYF.